This T cell receptor (beta chain) comes out of a study of identical twins. The CDR3 extends over 14 amino acids. The ends were cut back, 3 bases at V and 0 bases at J, with 11 bases in the middle. Germline CDR1 reads DFQATT; CDR2 reads SNEGSKA (reference sequence). In its sample, this clonotype was seen once. One entry per CDR3 protein results from TCRdb running MiXCR on the 5' RACE reads. The sample consists of 430,000 or so distinct CDR3 sequences, 20% to 25% of them appearing once. This same sample was also taken into another study, of T cells expressing NK-cell markers.

The gene calls are TRBV20-1 and TRBJ1-1; D perhaps matches TRBD1 (5 bases). The specimen sequenced was CD4+ T cells sorted from blood. The sequence came from a woman aged 18-29 years in good health. The CDR3 DNA follows: TGCAGTGCTAGGGACGGAGGGGTGAACACTGAAGCTTTCTTT. This codes for CSARDGGVNTEAFF.